This T cell receptor beta chain comes out of a study of blood T cells in healthy people across ages (dated by TCRdb to 2013 to 2016). The study in broad terms: In model experiments, template switching captured about one uniquely barcoded TCR beta cDNA molecule for every two T cells. Two additional independent replicas of 1 million unique cDNA reads from the same blood draw were analyzed for two donors (one aged 18 to 30 and one aged 80 or older). Using deep sequencing normalized with unique cDNA molecular identifiers, the study measured how TCR beta repertoire diversity changes with age. The donors were split into four age groups: young (average approximately 16 years), middle-aged (roughly 39), aged (approximately 60) and long-lived (about 82). To avoid experimental bias, donors of different ages were spread randomly across the sequencing lanes. The full study reports these points: Donor CMV infection status was unknown, potentially confounding age-related changes in expanded clonotypes. As age increased, observed TCR beta diversity per million T cells dropped in a roughly linear way, and a significant reduction was already evident by age 40. Conclusive comparison of naive and antigen-experienced compartments was prevented by the profiling of bulk unsorted PBMCs. Compared with the aged group, more naive CD4+ T cells, fewer expanded clones and increased TCR diversity were shown by the long-lived group, suggesting age selection. Estimates of total diversity based on one million sequenced T cells were considered lower bounds and underestimates. There was a strong correlation between observed TCR beta diversity and the percentage of naive T cells measured by flow cytometry.

Donors were 39 systemically healthy Caucasian individuals from Russia aged roughly 6 to 90 years. Each donor gave 8 to 10 milliliters of peripheral blood, collected into EDTA-treated Vacutainer tubes. Ficoll-Paque density-gradient centrifugation was used to isolate PBMCs, with at least 6 million per sample. Trizol reagent was used to extract total RNA from PBMCs, with at least 5 micrograms per sample. For every donor, flow cytometry on a PBMC aliquot measured the percentage of naive CD45RAhigh/CD27high T cells. Comments on this clonotype: No cognate antigen has been identified for it. It has no much larger one-base neighbor in the sample; base qualities were not kept.

Library preparation was by 5' RACE. For sequencing, an Illumina HiSeq 2500 was employed. A second PCR of about 6 to 11 cycles was performed with a sample-barcoded 5' primer and a J-beta primer mix. A template-switch 5' adaptor carrying 12 random nucleotides introduced a unique molecular identifier onto each TCR beta cDNA molecule. At least 2.5 million CDR3-containing paired-end reads were obtained from each sample. All of the RNA was converted into first-strand cDNA using the Mint cDNA synthesis kit, with a TRBC-specific oligonucleotide serving as the primer. Following uracil-DNA glycosylase treatment, a first 18-cycle PCR with universal primers M1SS and BC2_uni_R was performed on all cDNA. On the authors' methods: Each sample was normalized by randomly selecting 1 million high-quality reads, each carrying a distinct molecular identifier. Reads with shared molecular identifiers were discarded instead of being binned into consensus sequences. CDR3 identification, clonotype clustering and error correction used MiTCR with a Q25 quality threshold and the strictest error-elimination algorithm. Lower-bound total TCR beta diversity was estimated with a nonparametric unseen species model using Euler transformation. The public sequencing data were trimmed at Q25 with fastp and processed into clonotypes with MiXCR by TCRdb, which kept only in-frame beta chains. Entries that share a CDR3 protein sequence are merged under the most common genes and DNA. These V and J calls originate from TCRdb's pipeline instead of the authors' own analysis. This sample lists some 920,000 distinct CDR3 sequences; 45% to 60% were detected once. 20% to 25% of the sample goes to the ten largest clones.

V gives up 0 bases and J gives up 15 bases, and the segment between their germline ends measures 10 bases. According to the germline V gene, CDR1 reads SGDLS and CDR2 reads YYNGEE. The CDR3 measures 12 amino acids from cysteine to phenylalanine. Only the CDR3 region is kept as DNA, spanning 36 bases read in frame from base 1. The source material was blood. This TCR came from a woman aged 60-70 years in good health. The rearranged segments are TRBV9 and TRBJ1-6, and the D gene may be TRBD1, 5 bases matching. In nucleotides, the sequence is TGTGCCAGCAGCGTAGCTACGGGGGACCTCCACTTT. Its product reads: CASSVATGDLHF.